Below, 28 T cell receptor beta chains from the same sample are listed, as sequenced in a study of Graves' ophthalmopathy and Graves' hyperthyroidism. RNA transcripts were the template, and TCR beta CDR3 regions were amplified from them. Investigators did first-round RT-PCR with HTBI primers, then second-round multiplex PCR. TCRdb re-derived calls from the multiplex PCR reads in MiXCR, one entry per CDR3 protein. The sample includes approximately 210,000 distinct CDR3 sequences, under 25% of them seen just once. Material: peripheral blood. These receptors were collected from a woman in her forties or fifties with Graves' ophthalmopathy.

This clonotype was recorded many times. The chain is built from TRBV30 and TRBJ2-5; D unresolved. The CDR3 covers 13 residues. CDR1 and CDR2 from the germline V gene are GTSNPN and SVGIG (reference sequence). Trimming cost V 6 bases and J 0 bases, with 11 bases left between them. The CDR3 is CACHQTYQETQYF. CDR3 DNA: TGTGCCTGCCATCAGACTTACCAAGAGACCCAGTACTTC.

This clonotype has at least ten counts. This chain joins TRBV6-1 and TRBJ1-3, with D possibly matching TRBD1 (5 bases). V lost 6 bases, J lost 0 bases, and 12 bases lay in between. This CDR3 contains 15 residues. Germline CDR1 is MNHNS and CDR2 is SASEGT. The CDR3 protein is CASRPTGHSGNTIYF. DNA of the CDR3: TGTGCCAGCAGACCCACAGGACACTCTGGAAACACCATATATTTT.

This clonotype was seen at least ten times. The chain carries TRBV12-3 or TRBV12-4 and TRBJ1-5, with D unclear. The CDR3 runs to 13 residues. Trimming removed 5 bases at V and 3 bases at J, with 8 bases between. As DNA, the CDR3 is TGTGCCAGCAGTCCCAACGCCAATCAGCCCCAGCATTTT. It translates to CASSPNANQPQHF.

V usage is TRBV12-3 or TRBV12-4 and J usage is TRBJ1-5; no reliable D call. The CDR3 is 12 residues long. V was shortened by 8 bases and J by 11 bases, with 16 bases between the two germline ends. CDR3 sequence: CASGLDPASQHF. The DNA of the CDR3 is TGTGCCAGCGGATTAGACCCAGCGTCCCAGCATTTT.

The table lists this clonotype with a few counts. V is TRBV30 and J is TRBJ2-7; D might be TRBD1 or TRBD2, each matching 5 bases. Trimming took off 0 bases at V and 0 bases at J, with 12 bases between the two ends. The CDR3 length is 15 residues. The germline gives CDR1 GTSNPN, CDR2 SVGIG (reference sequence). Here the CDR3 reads CAWSVGGPTSYEQYF. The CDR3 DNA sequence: TGTGCCTGGAGTGTTGGGGGTCCGACCTCCTACGAGCAGTACTTC.

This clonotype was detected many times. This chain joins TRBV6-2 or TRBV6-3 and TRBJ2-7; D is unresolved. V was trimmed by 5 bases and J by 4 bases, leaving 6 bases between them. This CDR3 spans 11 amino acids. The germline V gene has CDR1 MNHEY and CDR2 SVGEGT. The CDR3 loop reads CASSAQYEQYF. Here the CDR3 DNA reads TGTGCCAGCAGTGCCCAGTACGAGCAGTACTTC.

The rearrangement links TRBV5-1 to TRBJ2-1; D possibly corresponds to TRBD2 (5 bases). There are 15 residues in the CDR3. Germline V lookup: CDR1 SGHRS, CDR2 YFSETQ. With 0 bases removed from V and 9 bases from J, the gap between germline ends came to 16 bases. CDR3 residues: CASSLVTIGEREQFF. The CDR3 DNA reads TGCGCCAGCAGCTTGGTGACTATCGGCGAACGTGAGCAGTTCTTC.

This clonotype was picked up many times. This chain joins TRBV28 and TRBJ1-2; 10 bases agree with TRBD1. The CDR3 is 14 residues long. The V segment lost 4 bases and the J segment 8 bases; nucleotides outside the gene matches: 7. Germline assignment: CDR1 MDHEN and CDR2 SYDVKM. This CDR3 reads CASSSGQGRWGYTF. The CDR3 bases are TGTGCCAGCAGTTCGGGACAGGGGAGGTGGGGCTACACCTTC.

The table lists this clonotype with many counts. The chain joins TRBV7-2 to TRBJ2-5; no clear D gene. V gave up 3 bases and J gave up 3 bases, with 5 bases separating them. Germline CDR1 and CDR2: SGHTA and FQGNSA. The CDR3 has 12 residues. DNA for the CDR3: TGTGCCAGCAGCTTCACCGAAGAGACCCAGTACTTC. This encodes CASSFTEETQYF.

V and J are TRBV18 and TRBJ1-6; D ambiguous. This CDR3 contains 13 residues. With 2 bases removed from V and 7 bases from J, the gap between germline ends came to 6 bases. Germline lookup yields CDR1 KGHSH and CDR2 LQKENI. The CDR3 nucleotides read TGTGCCAGCTCACCAGGGATGAATTCACCCCTCCACTTT. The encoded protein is CASSPGMNSPLHF.

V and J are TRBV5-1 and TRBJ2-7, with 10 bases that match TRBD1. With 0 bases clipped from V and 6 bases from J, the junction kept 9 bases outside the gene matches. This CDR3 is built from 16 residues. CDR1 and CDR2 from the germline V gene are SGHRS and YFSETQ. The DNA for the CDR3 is TGCGCCAGCAGCTTGGGGTCCGGGGGACAGGGGTTCGAGCAGTACTTC. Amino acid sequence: CASSLGSGGQGFEQYF. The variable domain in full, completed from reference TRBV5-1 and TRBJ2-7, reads KAGVTQTPRYLIKTRGQQVTLSCSPISGHRSVSWYQQTPGQGLQFLFEYFSETQRNKGNFPGRFSGRQFSNSRSEMNVSTLELGDSALYLCASSLGSGGQGFEQYFGPGTRLTVT.

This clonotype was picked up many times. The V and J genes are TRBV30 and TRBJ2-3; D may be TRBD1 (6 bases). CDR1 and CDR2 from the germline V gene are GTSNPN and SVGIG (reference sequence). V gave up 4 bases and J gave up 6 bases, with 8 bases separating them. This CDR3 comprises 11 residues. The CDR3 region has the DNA TGTGCCTGGACCACAGGGGATACGCAGTATTTT. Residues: CAWTTGDTQYF.

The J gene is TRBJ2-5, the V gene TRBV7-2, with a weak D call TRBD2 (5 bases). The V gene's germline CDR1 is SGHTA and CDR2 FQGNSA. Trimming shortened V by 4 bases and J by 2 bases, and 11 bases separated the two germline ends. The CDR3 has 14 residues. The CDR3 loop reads CASSSMDWQETQYF. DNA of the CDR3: TGTGCCAGCAGCTCGATGGACTGGCAAGAGACCCAGTACTTC.

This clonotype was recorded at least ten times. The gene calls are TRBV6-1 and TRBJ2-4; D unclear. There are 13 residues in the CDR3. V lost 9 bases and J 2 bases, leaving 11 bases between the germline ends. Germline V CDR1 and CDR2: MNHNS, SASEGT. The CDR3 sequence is CASALGPKNIQYF. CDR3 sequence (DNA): TGTGCCAGTGCTCTAGGGCCCAAAAACATTCAGTACTTC.

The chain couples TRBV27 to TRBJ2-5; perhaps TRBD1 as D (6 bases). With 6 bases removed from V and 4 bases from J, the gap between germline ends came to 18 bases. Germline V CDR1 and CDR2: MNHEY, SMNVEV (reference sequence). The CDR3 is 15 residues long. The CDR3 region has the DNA TGTGCCAGCAGCAGCGGACAGTCCTACGGAGAGACCCAGTACTTC. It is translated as CASSSGQSYGETQYF.

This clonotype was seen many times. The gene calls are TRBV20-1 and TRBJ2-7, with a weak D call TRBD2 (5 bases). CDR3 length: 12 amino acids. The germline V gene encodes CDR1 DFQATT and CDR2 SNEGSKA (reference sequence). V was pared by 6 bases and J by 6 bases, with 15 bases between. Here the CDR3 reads CSAKDWGGEQYF. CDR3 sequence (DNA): TGCAGTGCCAAGGACTGGGGTGGCGAGCAGTACTTC.

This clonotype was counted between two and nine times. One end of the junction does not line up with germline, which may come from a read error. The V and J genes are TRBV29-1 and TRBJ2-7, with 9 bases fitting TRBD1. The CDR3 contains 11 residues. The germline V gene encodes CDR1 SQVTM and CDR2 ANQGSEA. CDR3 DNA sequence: TGCAGCGTAGAAGGACAGGGGGAGCAGTACTTC. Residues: CSVEGQGEQYF.

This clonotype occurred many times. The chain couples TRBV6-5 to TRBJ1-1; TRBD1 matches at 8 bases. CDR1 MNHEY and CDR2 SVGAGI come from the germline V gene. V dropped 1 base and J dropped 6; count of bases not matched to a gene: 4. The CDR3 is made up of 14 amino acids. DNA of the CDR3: TGTGCCAGCAGTTACTGGACAGGGCGAGCTGAAGCTTTCTTT. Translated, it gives CASSYWTGRAEAFF.

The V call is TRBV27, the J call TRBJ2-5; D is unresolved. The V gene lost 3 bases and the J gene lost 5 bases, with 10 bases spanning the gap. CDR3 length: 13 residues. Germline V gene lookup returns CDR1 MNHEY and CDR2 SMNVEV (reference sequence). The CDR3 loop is CASSFGLGETQYF. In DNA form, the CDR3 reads TGTGCCAGCAGTTTCGGGTTAGGTGAGACCCAGTACTTC.

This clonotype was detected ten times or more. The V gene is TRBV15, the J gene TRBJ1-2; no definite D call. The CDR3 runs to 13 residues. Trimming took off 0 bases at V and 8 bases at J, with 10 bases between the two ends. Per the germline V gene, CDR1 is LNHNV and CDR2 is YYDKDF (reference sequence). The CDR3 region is CATSRDFQQGYTF. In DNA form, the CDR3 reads TGTGCCACCAGCAGAGATTTCCAGCAAGGCTACACCTTC.

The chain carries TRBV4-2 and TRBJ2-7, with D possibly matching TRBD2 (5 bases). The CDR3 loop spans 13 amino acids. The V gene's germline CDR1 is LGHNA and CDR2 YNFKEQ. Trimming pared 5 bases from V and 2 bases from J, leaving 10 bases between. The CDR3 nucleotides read TGTGCCAGCAGCTCCACGCGGGCCTACGAGCAGTACTTC. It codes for CASSSTRAYEQYF.

The CDR3 region has the DNA TGTGCCAGCAGTTACTCGAGATTTAGACAGGGAGGCGGCTACACCTTC. It is translated as CASSYSRFRQGGGYTF. The chain has TRBV6-5 and TRBJ1-2; 7 bases agree with TRBD1. Germline CDR1 is MNHEY and CDR2 is SVGAGI. The CDR3 runs to 16 residues. V dropped 0 bases and J dropped 8; count of bases not matched to a gene: 12.

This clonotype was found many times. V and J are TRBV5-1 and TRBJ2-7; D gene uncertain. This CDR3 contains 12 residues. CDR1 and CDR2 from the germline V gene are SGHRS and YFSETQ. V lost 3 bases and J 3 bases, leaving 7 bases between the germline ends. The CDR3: CASSYDNYEQYF. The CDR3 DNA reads TGCGCCAGCAGCTACGACAACTACGAGCAGTACTTC.

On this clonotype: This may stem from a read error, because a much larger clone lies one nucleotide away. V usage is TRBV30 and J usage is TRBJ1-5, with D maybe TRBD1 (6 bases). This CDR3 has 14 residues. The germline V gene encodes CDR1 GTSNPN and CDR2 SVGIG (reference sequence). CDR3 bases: TGTGCCCGGAGTCCCACAGGGCCAAATCAGCCCCAGCATTTT. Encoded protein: CARSPTGPNQPQHF.

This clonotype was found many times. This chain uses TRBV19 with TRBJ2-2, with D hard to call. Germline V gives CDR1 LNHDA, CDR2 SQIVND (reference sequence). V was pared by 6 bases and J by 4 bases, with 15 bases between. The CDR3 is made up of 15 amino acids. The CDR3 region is CASSPLDTTTGELFF. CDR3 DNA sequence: TGTGCCAGTAGCCCACTCGACACTACCACCGGGGAGCTGTTTTTT.

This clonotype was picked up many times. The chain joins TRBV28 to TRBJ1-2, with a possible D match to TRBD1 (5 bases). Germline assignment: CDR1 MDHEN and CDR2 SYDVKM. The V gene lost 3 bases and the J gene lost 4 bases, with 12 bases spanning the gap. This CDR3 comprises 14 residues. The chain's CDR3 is CASSLGPEVYGYTF. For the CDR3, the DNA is TGTGCCAGCAGTTTGGGGCCAGAAGTCTATGGCTACACCTTC.

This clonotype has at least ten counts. The CDR3 sequence is CASSQAPTVGTGELFF. The CDR3 bases are TGCGCCAGCAGCCAAGCCCCCACGGTAGGCACCGGGGAGCTGTTTTTT. The rearrangement uses TRBV4-1 and TRBJ2-2; D not certain. The CDR3 totals 16 residues. Germline loops: CDR1 MGHRA, CDR2 YSYEKL. Trimming stripped 1 base from V and 4 bases from J, with 13 bases between.

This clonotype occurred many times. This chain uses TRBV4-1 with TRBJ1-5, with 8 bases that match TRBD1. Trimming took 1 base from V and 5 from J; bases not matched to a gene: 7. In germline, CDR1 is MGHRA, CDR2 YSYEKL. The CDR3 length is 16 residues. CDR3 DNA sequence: TGCGCCAGCAGCCAAGTTACGGACAGGGCCTATCAGCCCCAGCATTTT. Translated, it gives CASSQVTDRAYQPQHF.